These 2 T cell receptor beta chains were sequenced from one sample in a study of CD4 T cells in relation to SARS-CoV-2 and coronaviruses. The antigens these receptors bind are not known. Profiling relied on immunoSEQ multiplex PCR, and the TCRdb table lists in-frame clones only, not all of them. The table lists roughly 20,000 clones, less than 85% of them singletons, with 15% to 20% in the top ten. Before the COVID-19 pandemic, during about 2011-2019, CD4+ T cells were taken from unexposed donors. Isolation of CD4+ T cells took place after less than 11 days in culture. Sequenced material: CD4+ T cells from PBMCs, cultured in vitro. The source is a human donor in good health.

This chain links TRBV5-1 with TRBJ1-2; D remains unclear. The CDR3 spans 15 residues. The germline V gene encodes CDR1 SGHRS and CDR2 YFSETQ. V lost 4 bases to trimming and J lost 6 bases, with 19 bases between them. Here the CDR3 reads CASSHDAREGNGYTF. As DNA, the CDR3 is TGCGCCAGCAGCCACGACGCTCGAGAGGGAAATGGCTACACCTTC.

The gene calls are TRBV19 and TRBJ2-3; tentative D call: TRBD1 (6 bases). With 5 bases removed from V and 5 bases from J, the gap between germline ends came to 11 bases. Germline CDR1 reads LNHDA; CDR2 reads SQIVND (reference sequence). The CDR3 has 13 residues. CDR3 bases: TGTGCCAGTAGTGCGGACAGTGGAGATACGCAGTATTTT. It translates to CASSADSGDTQYF.